This T cell receptor beta chain originates from a study of blood T cell repertoires in COVID-19. Overall study context: Donors in the United States, Italy and Spain gave samples during acute or convalescent COVID-19.

Repertoires were generated with immunoSEQ multiplex PCR, while TCRdb's copy carries only in-frame clones and drops some. The sample yields 350,000 to 550,000 clones, 85% to 90% seen once. Living in roughly 25 US areas, the participants were between about 18 and 100 years of age. The V gene lost 2 bases and the J gene lost 4 bases, with 11 bases spanning the gap. The V gene's germline CDR1 is MNHEY and CDR2 SVGAGI. The CDR3 runs 14 residues. The sample comprised PBMCs or T cells enriched from blood (not recorded which). This TCR was recovered from a man aged 25-45 years who had recovered from COVID-19. V usage is TRBV6-5 and J usage is TRBJ1-2; D remains ambiguous. The CDR3 reads CASSYTGLGYGYTF. DNA for the CDR3: TGTGCCAGCAGTTACACCGGACTAGGCTATGGCTACACCTTC.